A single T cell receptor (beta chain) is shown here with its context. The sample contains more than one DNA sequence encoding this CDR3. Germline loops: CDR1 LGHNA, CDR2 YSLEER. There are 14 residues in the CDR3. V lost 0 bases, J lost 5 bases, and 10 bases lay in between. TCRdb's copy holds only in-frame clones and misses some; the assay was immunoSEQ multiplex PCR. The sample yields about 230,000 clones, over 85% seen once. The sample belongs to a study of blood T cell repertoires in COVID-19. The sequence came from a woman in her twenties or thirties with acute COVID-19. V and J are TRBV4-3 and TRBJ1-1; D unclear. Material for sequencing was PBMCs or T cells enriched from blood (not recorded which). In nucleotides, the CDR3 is TGCGCCAGCAGCCAAGATTTGCGGGGTACTGAAGCTTTCTTT. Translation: CASSQDLRGTEAFF.